These T cell receptor beta chains were read from a single sample in a study of blood T cell repertoires in COVID-19. Here immunoSEQ multiplex PCR was the method, and the copy in TCRdb shows in-frame clones only, minus some. The sample lists 190,000 or so clones, 80% to 90% occurring once. The specimen was PBMCs or T cells enriched from blood (not recorded which). All receptors derive from a man aged 40-49 years who had recovered from COVID-19. Both conserved end residues are part of each CDR3. The order of the fields is J gene, CDR3 length, V gene, D gene, clone size, CDR3 DNA, CDR3 protein. The D gene is left open where the match is weak. Where a row states a size, it is once, few, many or the class of an expanded clone; other rows omit it.

J gene: TRBJ1-5
CDR3 length: 15
V gene: TRBV19
D gene: TRBD1
clone size: .
CDR3 DNA: TGTGCCAGTAGTAGGGACAGGGGGTTTTGGCAGCCCCAGCATTTT
CDR3 protein: CASSRDRGFWQPQHF

J gene: TRBJ2-1
CDR3 length: 15
V gene: TRBV5-1
D gene: TRBD1
clone size: few
CDR3 DNA: TGCGCCAGCAGCATCGGGACAGGTATACTCAATGAGCAGTTCTTC
CDR3 protein: CASSIGTGILNEQFF

J gene: TRBJ2-3
CDR3 length: 18
V gene: TRBV7-9
D gene: TRBD2
clone size: .
CDR3 DNA: TGTGCCAGCAGCCTCTCGGGACTAGCGGGAGGAGCCACAGATACGCAGTATTTT
CDR3 protein: CASSLSGLAGGATDTQYF

J gene: TRBJ1-1
CDR3 length: 16
V gene: TRBV9
D gene: .
clone size: .
CDR3 DNA: TGTGCCAGCAGCCCCCGGAGGGGATCCATGAACACTGAAGCTTTCTTT
CDR3 protein: CASSPRRGSMNTEAFF

J gene: TRBJ1-1
CDR3 length: 16
V gene: TRBV7-3
D gene: TRBD1
clone size: few
CDR3 DNA: TGTGCCAGCAGCTTGACAGGGGGCGCAATGAACACTGAAGCTTTCTTT
CDR3 protein: CASSLTGGAMNTEAFF

J gene: TRBJ2-1
CDR3 length: 15
V gene: TRBV18
D gene: TRBD1
clone size: .
CDR3 DNA: TGTGCCAGCTACCCAGGGGGCGCCGGGATTAATGAGCAGTTCTTC
CDR3 protein: CASYPGGAGINEQFF

J gene: TRBJ1-3
CDR3 length: 13
V gene: TRBV6-5
D gene: .
clone size: .
CDR3 DNA: TGTGCCAGCGCTACATCCCTCGGGGACACCATATATTTT
CDR3 protein: CASATSLGDTIYF

J gene: TRBJ1-1
CDR3 length: 15
V gene: TRBV5-4
D gene: .
clone size: few
CDR3 DNA: TGTGCCAGCAGCCGGGGGACCGACACGAACACTGAAGCTTTCTTT
CDR3 protein: CASSRGTDTNTEAFF

J gene: TRBJ1-2
CDR3 length: 11
V gene: TRBV7-9
D gene: .
clone size: .
CDR3 DNA: TGTGCCAGCAGTCAAAACTATGGCTACACCTTC
CDR3 protein: CASSQNYGYTF

J gene: TRBJ2-3
CDR3 length: 16
V gene: TRBV19
D gene: TRBD2
clone size: .
CDR3 DNA: TGTGCCAGTAGTGTGAGAGCGGGAGGGAACACAGATACGCAGTATTTT
CDR3 protein: CASSVRAGGNTDTQYF

J gene: TRBJ2-7
CDR3 length: 15
V gene: TRBV4-1
D gene: .
clone size: few
CDR3 DNA: TGCGCCAGCAGCCAAGATGAGTTAGAAGGAGGCGAGCAGTACTTC
CDR3 protein: CASSQDELEGGEQYF

J gene: TRBJ1-1
CDR3 length: 13
V gene: TRBV19
D gene: TRBD1
clone size: .
CDR3 DNA: TGTGCCAGTAGTATCGGACAGGTTTCTGAAGCTTTCTTT
CDR3 protein: CASSIGQVSEAFF

J gene: TRBJ2-1
CDR3 length: 13
V gene: TRBV9
D gene: TRBD2
clone size: .
CDR3 DNA: TGTGCCAGCAGCGTAGTAGCGGGGGGCCCGCAGTTCTTC
CDR3 protein: CASSVVAGGPQFF

J gene: TRBJ1-4
CDR3 length: 13
V gene: TRBV12-5
D gene: .
clone size: .
CDR3 DNA: TGTGCTAGTGGTCCGGGGGACCGTGAAAAACTGTTTTTT
CDR3 protein: CASGPGDREKLFF

J gene: TRBJ2-1
CDR3 length: 16
V gene: TRBV11-2
D gene: TRBD2
clone size: .
CDR3 DNA: TGTGCCAGCAGCTTCCTAGCGGGGGGGAATCACAATGAGCAGTTCTTC
CDR3 protein: CASSFLAGGNHNEQFF

J gene: TRBJ1-2
CDR3 length: 18
V gene: TRBV28
D gene: TRBD1
clone size: .
CDR3 DNA: TGTGCCAGCAGTTTATCGAGCCCAGGGGGGAAGTTAGGCTATGGCTACACCTTC
CDR3 protein: CASSLSSPGGKLGYGYTF

J gene: TRBJ1-1
CDR3 length: 12
V gene: TRBV6-4
D gene: .
clone size: .
CDR3 DNA: TGTGCCAGCAGTGTCCGACAGACTGAAGCTTTCTTT
CDR3 protein: CASSVRQTEAFF

J gene: TRBJ2-7
CDR3 length: 15
V gene: TRBV10-3
D gene: TRBD1
clone size: few
CDR3 DNA: TGTGCCATCAGGGCCACAGGGGATTCCTCCTACGAGCAGTACTTC
CDR3 protein: CAIRATGDSSYEQYF

J gene: TRBJ2-7
CDR3 length: 16
V gene: TRBV4-2
D gene: .
clone size: .
CDR3 DNA: TGTGCCAGCAGCCAAGATGAAGGCGGGGCCTCCTACGAGCAGTACTTC
CDR3 protein: CASSQDEGGASYEQYF

J gene: TRBJ2-7
CDR3 length: 14
V gene: TRBV18
D gene: .
clone size: .
CDR3 DNA: TGTGCCAGCTGGCGGGACGGTAGCTCCTACGAGCAGTACTTC
CDR3 protein: CASWRDGSSYEQYF

J gene: TRBJ2-1
CDR3 length: 11
V gene: TRBV19
D gene: .
clone size: .
CDR3 DNA: TGTGCCACCACCGAATGGGCTCGACAGTTCTTC
CDR3 protein: CATTEWARQFF

J gene: TRBJ1-2
CDR3 length: 14
V gene: TRBV30
D gene: .
clone size: .
CDR3 DNA: TGTGCCTCTCGCCCTCGAGGGTTTTACTATGGCTACACCTTC
CDR3 protein: CASRPRGFYYGYTF

J gene: TRBJ2-3
CDR3 length: 16
V gene: TRBV7-3
D gene: TRBD2
clone size: once
CDR3 DNA: TGTGCCAGCAGGCCCTCGGGACTAGCGGGAACAGATACGCAGTATTTT
CDR3 protein: CASRPSGLAGTDTQYF

J gene: TRBJ1-2
CDR3 length: 13
V gene: TRBV2
D gene: .
clone size: .
CDR3 DNA: TGTGCCAGCACTCAGGGCCCTAACTATGGCTACACCTTC
CDR3 protein: CASTQGPNYGYTF

J gene: TRBJ1-4
CDR3 length: 16
V gene: TRBV4-1
D gene: .
clone size: .
CDR3 DNA: TGCGCCAGCAGCCAAGTAGAATTTGCAACTAATGAAAAACTGTTTTTT
CDR3 protein: CASSQVEFATNEKLFF

J gene: TRBJ1-4
CDR3 length: 15
V gene: TRBV21-1
D gene: .
clone size: .
CDR3 DNA: TGTGCCAGCAGCAAAAGCGGCGCAACTAATGAAAAACTGTTTTTT
CDR3 protein: CASSKSGATNEKLFF

J gene: TRBJ1-1
CDR3 length: 13
V gene: TRBV11-2
D gene: .
clone size: .
CDR3 DNA: TGTGCCAGCAGCTTAGCAGATAACACTGAAGCTTTCTTT
CDR3 protein: CASSLADNTEAFF

J gene: TRBJ2-5
CDR3 length: 15
V gene: TRBV3-1/TRBV3-2
D gene: TRBD1
clone size: .
CDR3 DNA: TGTGCCAGCAGCCGCCCGACAGGGGGCGGGGAGACCCAGTACTTC
CDR3 protein: CASSRPTGGGETQYF

J gene: TRBJ2-7
CDR3 length: 14
V gene: TRBV19
D gene: .
clone size: .
CDR3 DNA: TGTGCCAGTAGTGCTCTAGTTTTCCCCTACGAGCAGTACTTC
CDR3 protein: CASSALVFPYEQYF

J gene: TRBJ2-7
CDR3 length: 15
V gene: TRBV19
D gene: .
clone size: .
CDR3 DNA: TGTGCCAGTAGTCGCGGGAGACAGGGGAACTACGAGCAGTACTTC
CDR3 protein: CASSRGRQGNYEQYF

J gene: TRBJ1-4
CDR3 length: 14
V gene: TRBV5-1
D gene: TRBD1
clone size: .
CDR3 DNA: TGCGCCAGCAGCAAGGCGGGACAGAATGAAAAACTGTTTTTT
CDR3 protein: CASSKAGQNEKLFF

J gene: TRBJ1-6
CDR3 length: 16
V gene: TRBV19
D gene: .
clone size: .
CDR3 DNA: TGTGCCAGTAGGCAAGGGACTCGAGGGGATAATTCACCCCTCCACTTT
CDR3 protein: CASRQGTRGDNSPLHF

J gene: TRBJ1-5
CDR3 length: 14
V gene: TRBV19
D gene: .
clone size: .
CDR3 DNA: TGTGCCAGTAGTATGGACAGAAGGGTCAGCCCCCAGCATTTT
CDR3 protein: CASSMDRRVSPQHF

J gene: TRBJ2-5
CDR3 length: 16
V gene: TRBV7-6
D gene: TRBD2
clone size: few
CDR3 DNA: TGTGCCAGCAGCTATACCAACGCGGGGGAGAAAGAGACCCAGTACTTC
CDR3 protein: CASSYTNAGEKETQYF

J gene: TRBJ1-5
CDR3 length: 13
V gene: TRBV12-5
D gene: .
clone size: .
CDR3 DNA: TGTGCTAGTGGTTTCTGGGGGCGTCAGCCCCAGCATTTT
CDR3 protein: CASGFWGRQPQHF

J gene: TRBJ2-7
CDR3 length: 17
V gene: TRBV21-1
D gene: .
clone size: once
CDR3 DNA: TGTGCCAGCAGCATCCTCCACGGGACTAGAAATCTCTACGAGCAGTACTTC
CDR3 protein: CASSILHGTRNLYEQYF

J gene: TRBJ1-4
CDR3 length: 19
V gene: TRBV5-1
D gene: TRBD1
clone size: .
CDR3 DNA: TGCGCCAGCGGGATTTTTCCACAGGGGACGGAATCAACTAATGAAAAACTGTTTTTT
CDR3 protein: CASGIFPQGTESTNEKLFF

J gene: TRBJ1-3
CDR3 length: 18
V gene: TRBV5-1
D gene: TRBD1
clone size: .
CDR3 DNA: TGCGCCAGCAGCCCGATGTCCGGGACAGGGCTCTCTGGAAACACCATATATTTT
CDR3 protein: CASSPMSGTGLSGNTIYF

J gene: TRBJ2-1
CDR3 length: 20
V gene: TRBV4-2
D gene: TRBD2
clone size: .
CDR3 DNA: TGTGCCAGCAGCCAAGATTCTTTGAGAGGACTAGCGGCCTCCTACAATGAGCAGTTCTTC
CDR3 protein: CASSQDSLRGLAASYNEQFF

J gene: TRBJ2-1
CDR3 length: 15
V gene: TRBV3-1/TRBV3-2
D gene: .
clone size: .
CDR3 DNA: TGTGCCAGCAGCCGCCGGGCCCAAGGGGGGGGTGAGCAGTTCTTC
CDR3 protein: CASSRRAQGGGEQFF